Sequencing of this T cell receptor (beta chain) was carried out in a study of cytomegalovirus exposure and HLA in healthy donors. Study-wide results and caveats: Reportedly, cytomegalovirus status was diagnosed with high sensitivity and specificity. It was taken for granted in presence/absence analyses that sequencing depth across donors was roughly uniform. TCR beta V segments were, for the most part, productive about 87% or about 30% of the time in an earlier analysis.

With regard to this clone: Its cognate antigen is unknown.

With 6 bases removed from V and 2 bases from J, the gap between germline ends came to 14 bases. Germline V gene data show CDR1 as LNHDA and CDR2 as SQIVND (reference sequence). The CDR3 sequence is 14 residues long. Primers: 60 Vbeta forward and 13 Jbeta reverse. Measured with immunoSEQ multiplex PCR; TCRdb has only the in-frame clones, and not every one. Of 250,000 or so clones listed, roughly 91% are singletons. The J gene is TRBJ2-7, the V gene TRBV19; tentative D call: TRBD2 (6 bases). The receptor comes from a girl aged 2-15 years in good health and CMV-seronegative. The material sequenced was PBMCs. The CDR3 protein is CASSPGTEAYEQYF. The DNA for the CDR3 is TGTGCCAGTAGCCCCGGGACTGAAGCCTACGAGCAGTACTTC.